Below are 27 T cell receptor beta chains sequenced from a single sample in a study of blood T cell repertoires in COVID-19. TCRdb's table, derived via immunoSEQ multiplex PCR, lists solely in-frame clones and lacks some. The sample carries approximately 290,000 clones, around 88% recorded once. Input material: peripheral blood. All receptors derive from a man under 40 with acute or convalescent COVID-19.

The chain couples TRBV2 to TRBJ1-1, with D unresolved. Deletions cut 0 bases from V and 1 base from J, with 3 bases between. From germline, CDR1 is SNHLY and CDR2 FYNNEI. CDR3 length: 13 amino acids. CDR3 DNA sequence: TGTGCCAGCAGTGAAGCTCGGAACACTGAAGCTTTCTTT. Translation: CASSEARNTEAFF.

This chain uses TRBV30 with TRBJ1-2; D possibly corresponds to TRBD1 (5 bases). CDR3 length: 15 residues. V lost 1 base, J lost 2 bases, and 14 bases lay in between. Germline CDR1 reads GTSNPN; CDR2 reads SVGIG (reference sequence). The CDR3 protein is CAWSGRGAPNYGYTF. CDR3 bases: TGTGCCTGGAGTGGGCGCGGGGCCCCGAACTATGGCTACACCTTC.

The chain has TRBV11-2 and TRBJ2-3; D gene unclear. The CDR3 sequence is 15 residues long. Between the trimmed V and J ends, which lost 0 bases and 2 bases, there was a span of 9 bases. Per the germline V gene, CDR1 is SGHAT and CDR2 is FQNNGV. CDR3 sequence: CASSLETAYTDTQYF. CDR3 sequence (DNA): TGTGCCAGCAGCTTAGAAACAGCCTACACAGATACGCAGTATTTT.

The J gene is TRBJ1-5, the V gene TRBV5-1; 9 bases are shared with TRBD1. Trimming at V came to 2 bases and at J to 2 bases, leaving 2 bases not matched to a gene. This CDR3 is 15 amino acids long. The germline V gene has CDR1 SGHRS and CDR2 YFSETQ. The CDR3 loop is CASSLQGARNQPQHF. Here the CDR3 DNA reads TGCGCCAGCAGCTTACAGGGGGCTCGCAATCAGCCCCAGCATTTT.

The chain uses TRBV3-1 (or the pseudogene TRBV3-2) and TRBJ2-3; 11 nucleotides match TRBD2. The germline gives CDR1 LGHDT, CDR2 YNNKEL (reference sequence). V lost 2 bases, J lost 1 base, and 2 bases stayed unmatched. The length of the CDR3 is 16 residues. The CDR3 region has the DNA TGTGCCAGCAGCCAAATGGGACTAGCGGGCACAGATACGCAGTATTTT. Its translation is CASSQMGLAGTDTQYF.

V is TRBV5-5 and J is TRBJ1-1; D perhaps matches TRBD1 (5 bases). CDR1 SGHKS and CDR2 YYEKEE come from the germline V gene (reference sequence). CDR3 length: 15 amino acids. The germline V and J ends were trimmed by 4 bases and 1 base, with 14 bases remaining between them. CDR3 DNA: TGTGCCAGCAGCGTAGAAAGTAGGGGGAACACTGAAGCTTTCTTT. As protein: CASSVESRGNTEAFF.

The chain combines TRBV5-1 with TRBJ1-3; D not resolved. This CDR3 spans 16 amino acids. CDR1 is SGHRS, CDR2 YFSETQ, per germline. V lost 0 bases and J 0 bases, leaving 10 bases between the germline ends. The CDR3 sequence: CASSLATGSSGNTIYF. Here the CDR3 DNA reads TGCGCCAGCAGCTTGGCCACGGGGAGCTCTGGAAACACCATATATTTT.

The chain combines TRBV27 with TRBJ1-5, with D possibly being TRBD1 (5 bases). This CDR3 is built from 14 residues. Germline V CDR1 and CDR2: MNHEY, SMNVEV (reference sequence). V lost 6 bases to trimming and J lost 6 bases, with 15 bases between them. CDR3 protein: CASSPAGGSQPQHF. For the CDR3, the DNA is TGTGCCAGCAGCCCTGCGGGGGGGAGTCAGCCCCAGCATTTT.

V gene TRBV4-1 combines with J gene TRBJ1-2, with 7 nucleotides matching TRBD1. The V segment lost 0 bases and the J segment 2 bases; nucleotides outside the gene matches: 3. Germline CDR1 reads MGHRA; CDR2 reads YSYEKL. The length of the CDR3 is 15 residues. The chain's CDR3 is CASSQEKGGNYGYTF. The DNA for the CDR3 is TGCGCCAGCAGCCAAGAAAAAGGGGGCAACTATGGCTACACCTTC.

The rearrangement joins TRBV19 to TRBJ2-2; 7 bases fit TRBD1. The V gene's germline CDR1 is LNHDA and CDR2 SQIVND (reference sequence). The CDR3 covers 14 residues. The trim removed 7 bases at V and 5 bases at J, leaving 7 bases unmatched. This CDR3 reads CASTRDRGTGELFF. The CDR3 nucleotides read TGTGCCAGTACCCGGGACAGAGGGACCGGGGAGCTGTTTTTT. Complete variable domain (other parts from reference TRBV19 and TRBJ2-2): DGGITQSPKYLFRKEGQNVTLSCEQNLNHDAMYWYRQDPGQGLRLIYYSQIVNDFQKGDIAEGYSVSREKKESFPLTVTSAQKNPTAFYLCASTRDRGTGELFFGEGSRLTVL.

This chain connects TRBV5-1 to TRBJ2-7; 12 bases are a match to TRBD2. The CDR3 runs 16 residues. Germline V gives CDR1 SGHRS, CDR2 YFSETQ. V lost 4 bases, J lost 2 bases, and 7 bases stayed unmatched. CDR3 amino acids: CASSTGTSGLAYEQYF. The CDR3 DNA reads TGCGCCAGCAGCACCGGGACTAGCGGGCTGGCCTACGAGCAGTACTTC. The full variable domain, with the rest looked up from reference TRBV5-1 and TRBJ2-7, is KAGVTQTPRYLIKTRGQQVTLSCSPISGHRSVSWYQQTPGQGLQFLFEYFSETQRNKGNFPGRFSGRQFSNSRSEMNVSTLELGDSALYLCASSTGTSGLAYEQYFGPGTRLTVT.

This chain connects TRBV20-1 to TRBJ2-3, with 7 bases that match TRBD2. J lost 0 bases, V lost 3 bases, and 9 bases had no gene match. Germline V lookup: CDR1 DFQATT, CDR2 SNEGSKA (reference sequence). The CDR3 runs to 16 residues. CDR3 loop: CSASFRTRVSTDTQYF. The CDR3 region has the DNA TGCAGTGCTAGTTTTAGGACTAGGGTTAGCACAGATACGCAGTATTTT.

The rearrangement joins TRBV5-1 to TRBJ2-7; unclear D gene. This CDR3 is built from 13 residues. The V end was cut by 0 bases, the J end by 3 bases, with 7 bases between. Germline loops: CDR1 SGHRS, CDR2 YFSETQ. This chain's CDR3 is CASSLGPNYEQYF. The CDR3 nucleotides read TGCGCCAGCAGCTTGGGGCCCAACTACGAGCAGTACTTC.

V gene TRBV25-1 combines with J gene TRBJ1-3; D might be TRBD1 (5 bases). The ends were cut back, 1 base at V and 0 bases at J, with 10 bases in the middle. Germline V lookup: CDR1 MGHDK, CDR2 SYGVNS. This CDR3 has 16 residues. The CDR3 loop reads CASSESGLFSGNTIYF. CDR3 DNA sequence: TGTGCCAGCAGTGAATCGGGACTGTTCTCTGGAAACACCATATATTTT.

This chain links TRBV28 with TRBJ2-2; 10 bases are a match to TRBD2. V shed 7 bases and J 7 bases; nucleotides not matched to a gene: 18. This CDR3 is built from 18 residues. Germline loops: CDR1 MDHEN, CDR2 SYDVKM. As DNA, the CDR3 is TGTGCCAGCAAGGGTAGCGGGAGGAGTATTCTGCGGGGCGGGGAGCTGTTTTTT. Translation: CASKGSGRSILRGGELFF.

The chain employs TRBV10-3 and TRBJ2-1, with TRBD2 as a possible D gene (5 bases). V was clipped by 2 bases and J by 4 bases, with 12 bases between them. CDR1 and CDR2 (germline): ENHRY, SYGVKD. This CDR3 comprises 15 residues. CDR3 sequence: CAISEQYGSYNEQFF. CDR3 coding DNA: TGTGCCATCAGTGAGCAATATGGGAGTTACAATGAGCAGTTCTTC.

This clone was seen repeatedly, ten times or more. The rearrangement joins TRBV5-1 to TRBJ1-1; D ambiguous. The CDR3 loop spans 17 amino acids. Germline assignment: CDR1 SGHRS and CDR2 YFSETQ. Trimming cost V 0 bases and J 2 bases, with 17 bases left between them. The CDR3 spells CASSLASLTAQNTEAFF. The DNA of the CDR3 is TGCGCCAGCAGCTTGGCCAGTTTAACAGCTCAAAACACTGAAGCTTTCTTT.

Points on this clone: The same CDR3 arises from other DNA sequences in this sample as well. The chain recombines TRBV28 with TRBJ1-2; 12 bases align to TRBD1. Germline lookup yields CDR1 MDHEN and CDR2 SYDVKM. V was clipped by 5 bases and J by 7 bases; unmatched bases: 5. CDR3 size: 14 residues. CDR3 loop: CASSLGQGAGGYTF. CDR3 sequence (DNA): TGTGCCAGCAGTCTGGGACAGGGGGCAGGTGGCTACACCTTC.

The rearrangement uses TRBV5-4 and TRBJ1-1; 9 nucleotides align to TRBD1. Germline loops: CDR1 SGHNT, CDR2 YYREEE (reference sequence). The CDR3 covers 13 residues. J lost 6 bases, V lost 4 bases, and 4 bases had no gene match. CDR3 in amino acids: CASSPGQGAEAFF. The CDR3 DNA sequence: TGTGCCAGCAGCCCGGGACAGGGCGCTGAAGCTTTCTTT.

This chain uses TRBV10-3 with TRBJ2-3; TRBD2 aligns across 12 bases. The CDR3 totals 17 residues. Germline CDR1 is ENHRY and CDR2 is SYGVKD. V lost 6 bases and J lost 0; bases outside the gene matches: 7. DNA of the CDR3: TGTGCCATCAGACCTAGCGGGGGGGCCGGGAGCACAGATACGCAGTATTTT. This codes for CAIRPSGGAGSTDTQYF.

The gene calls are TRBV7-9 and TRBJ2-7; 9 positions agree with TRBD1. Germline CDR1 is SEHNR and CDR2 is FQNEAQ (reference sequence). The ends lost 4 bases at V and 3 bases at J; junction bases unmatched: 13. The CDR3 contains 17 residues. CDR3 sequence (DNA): TGTGCCAGCAGCTCACGAGGTTCACCGGGACAGGGCTACGAGCAGTACTTC. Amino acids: CASSSRGSPGQGYEQYF.

Here the CDR3 reads CASSRGQGHTEAFF. The DNA for the CDR3 is TGTGCCAGCAGCCGGGGACAGGGACACACTGAAGCTTTCTTT. The chain has TRBV3-1 (or the pseudogene TRBV3-2) and TRBJ1-1; TRBD1 matches 9 bases. Germline values: CDR1 LGHDT, CDR2 YNNKEL (reference sequence). This CDR3 has 14 amino acids. The V segment lost 4 bases and the J segment 3 bases; nucleotides outside the gene matches: 3.

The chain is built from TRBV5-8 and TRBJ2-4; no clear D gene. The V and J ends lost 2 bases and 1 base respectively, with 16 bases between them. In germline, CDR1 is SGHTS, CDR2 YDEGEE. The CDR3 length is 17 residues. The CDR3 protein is CASSLTENPKAKNIQYF. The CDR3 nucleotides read TGTGCCAGCAGCTTAACGGAGAACCCAAAGGCCAAAAACATTCAGTACTTC.

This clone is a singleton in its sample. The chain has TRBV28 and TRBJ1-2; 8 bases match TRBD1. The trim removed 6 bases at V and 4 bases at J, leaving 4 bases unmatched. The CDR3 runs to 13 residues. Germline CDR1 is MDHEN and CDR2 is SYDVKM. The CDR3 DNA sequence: TGTGCCAGCAGCAGACAGGGGCTCTATGGCTACACCTTC. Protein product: CASSRQGLYGYTF.

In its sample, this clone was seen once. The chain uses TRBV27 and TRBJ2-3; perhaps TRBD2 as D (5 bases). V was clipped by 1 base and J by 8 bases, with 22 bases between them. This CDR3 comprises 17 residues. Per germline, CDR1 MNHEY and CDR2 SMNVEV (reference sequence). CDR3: CASSLYLPVGAKGTQYF. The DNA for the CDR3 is TGTGCCAGCAGTTTATATTTACCGGTGGGAGCAAAAGGTACGCAGTATTTT.

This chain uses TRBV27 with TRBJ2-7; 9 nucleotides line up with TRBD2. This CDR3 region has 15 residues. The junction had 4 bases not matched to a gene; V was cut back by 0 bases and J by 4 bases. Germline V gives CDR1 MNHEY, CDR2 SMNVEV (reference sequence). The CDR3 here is CASSLSGGRVYEQYF. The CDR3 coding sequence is TGTGCCAGCAGTTTATCGGGCGGGAGGGTTTACGAGCAGTACTTC.

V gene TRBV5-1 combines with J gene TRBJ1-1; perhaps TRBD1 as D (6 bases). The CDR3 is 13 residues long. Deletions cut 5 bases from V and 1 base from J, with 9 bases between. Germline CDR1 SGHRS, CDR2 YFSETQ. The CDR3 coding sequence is TGCGCCAGCAGACGGACAGAGAACACTGAAGCTTTCTTT. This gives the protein CASRRTENTEAFF.